One sample yielded the 12 T cell receptor beta chains listed below, sequenced in a study of T cell changes during pregnancy in multiple sclerosis. Clones were read by immunoSEQ multiplex PCR, and TCRdb kept only the in-frame ones, dropping some. The sample holds 38,000 or so clones, roughly 93% seen once. Sequences were derived from CD4+ T cells from peripheral blood mononuclear cells, sampled in the second trimester of pregnancy. These receptors were taken from a female donor with multiple sclerosis, enrolled in a pregnancy study.

The chain couples TRBV6-1 to TRBJ2-5; TRBD1 might be the D (6 bases). Trimming pared 8 bases from V and 2 bases from J, leaving 15 bases between. From germline, CDR1 is MNHNS and CDR2 SASEGT. CDR3 length equals 14 residues. The CDR3 nucleotides read TGTGCCAGCGCCGTCCGACAGGTTCAAGAGACCCAGTACTTC. Amino acid sequence: CASAVRQVQETQYF.

The DNA for the CDR3 is TGTGCCAGCAGCCTTGAAGGGGTCTACAATGAGCAGTTCTTC. This codes for CASSLEGVYNEQFF. The chain couples TRBV2 to TRBJ2-1; tentative D call: TRBD1 (5 bases). Germline CDR1 SNHLY, CDR2 FYNNEI. V lost 6 bases, J lost 3 bases, and 12 bases lay in between. The CDR3 covers 14 residues.

This clone appeared a single time. The chain combines TRBV6-5 with TRBJ2-5; perhaps TRBD1 as D (6 bases). V lost 6 bases to trimming and J lost 5 bases, with 13 bases between them. Germline CDR1 reads MNHEY; CDR2 reads SVGAGI. This CDR3 has 13 residues. The CDR3 region is CASRQGRWETQYF. The DNA for the CDR3 is TGTGCCAGCAGACAGGGCCGCTGGGAGACCCAGTACTTC.

The genes are TRBV11-2 and TRBJ2-7; 9 positions match TRBD2. Germline CDR1 is SGHAT and CDR2 is FQNNGV. Unmatched junction bases numbered 5, after V lost 2 bases and J lost 9 bases. The CDR3 runs to 13 residues. The DNA for the CDR3 is TGTGCCAGCAGCTTACAGGTAGCGGGGGCGCAGTACTTC. The encoded protein is CASSLQVAGAQYF.

CDR3 protein: CASSHRDSNQPQHF. CDR3 DNA sequence: TGTGCCAGCAGTCACAGGGATAGCAATCAGCCCCAGCATTTT. The chain recombines TRBV6-1 with TRBJ1-5; possibly TRBD1 for D (6 bases). In germline, CDR1 is MNHNS, CDR2 SASEGT. Trimming cost V 5 bases and J 0 bases, with 8 bases left between them. The CDR3 has 14 residues.

The rearrangement joins TRBV4-3 to TRBJ2-7, with D unresolved. The germline gives CDR1 LGHNA, CDR2 YSLEER. Trimming left V 0 bases short and J 3 bases short, with 6 bases between. The CDR3 extends over 13 amino acids. The CDR3 bases are TGCGCCAGCAGCCAAGATCGAGACTACGAGCAGTACTTC. Translating gives CASSQDRDYEQYF.

This clone was seen only once. The chain employs TRBV7-6 and TRBJ1-3, with TRBD1 matching over 7 bases. The CDR3 is made up of 15 amino acids. Trimming at V came to 2 bases and at J to 2 bases, leaving 3 bases not matched to a gene. Germline V gives CDR1 SGHVS, CDR2 FNYEAQ. CDR3 residues: CASSLRGGAGNTIYF. The CDR3 DNA follows: TGTGCCAGCAGCTTAAGAGGGGGCGCTGGAAACACCATATATTTT.

The rearrangement joins TRBV7-8 to TRBJ1-2; D uncertain. CDR3 size: 15 residues. CDR1 is SGHVS and CDR2 is FQNEAQ in the germline V gene. Deletions cut 1 base from V and 0 bases from J, with 9 bases between. CDR3 coding DNA: TGTGCCAGCAGCTTAGGAGGGAACCCTAACTATGGCTACACCTTC. Translation: CASSLGGNPNYGYTF.

The chain carries TRBV19 and TRBJ2-5; perhaps TRBD1 as D (6 bases). V lost 3 bases to trimming and J lost 3 bases, with 11 bases between them. The V gene's germline CDR1 is LNHDA and CDR2 SQIVND (reference sequence). The CDR3 sequence is 14 residues long. DNA for the CDR3: TGTGCCAGTAGTATTTTCAGGGGCGAAGAGACCCAGTACTTC. Protein product: CASSIFRGEETQYF.

V and J are TRBV7-9 and TRBJ2-7, with D possibly TRBD2 on 6 matching bases. V lost 7 bases and J lost 6, with 19 bases in between. The germline gives CDR1 SEHNR, CDR2 FQNEAQ (reference sequence). The CDR3 length is 14 residues. The CDR3 nucleotides are TGTGCCAGCATTCCGGAGGGCAGAGCAGGCGAGCAGTACTTC. Protein product: CASIPEGRAGEQYF.

This chain links TRBV10-3 with TRBJ2-7; D not certain. This CDR3 spans 15 amino acids. Trimming took off 1 base at V and 2 bases at J, with 12 bases between the two ends. CDR1 is ENHRY and CDR2 is SYGVKD in the germline V gene. The CDR3 DNA sequence: TGTGCCATCAGTGAGTATACTAACGCGGCCTACGAGCAGTACTTC. Protein: CAISEYTNAAYEQYF.

The chain combines TRBV7-8 with TRBJ1-4; D might be TRBD1 (6 bases). Germline loops: CDR1 SGHVS, CDR2 FQNEAQ. The CDR3 has 14 amino acids. Trimming cost V 2 bases and J 7 bases, with 11 bases left between them. CDR3 loop: CASSLNRESEKLFF. The CDR3 DNA reads as TGTGCCAGCAGCTTAAACAGGGAGAGTGAAAAACTGTTTTTT.